The rows below give T cell receptor beta chains drawn from one sample of a study of blood T cell repertoires in COVID-19. Produced via immunoSEQ multiplex PCR; TCRdb's table is partial and in-frame only. In the table there are about 160,000 clones, almost 85% of which are singletons. The specimen was peripheral blood. Receptors originate from a man between 18 and 29 years old with active or convalescent COVID-19. Both conserved end residues are part of each CDR3. Some rows have no size entry. The others give once, few or many, or a class for an expanded clone.

size	length	J	V	CDR3
-	13	TRBJ1-2	TRBV6-5	CASTPGEPYGYTF
-	15	TRBJ2-1	TRBV5-1	CASSLVGSSYNEQFF
-	15	TRBJ1-5	TRBV19	CASSTDRGFYQPQHF
-	14	TRBJ1-6	TRBV4-2	CASSQEDTYSPLHF
once	15	TRBJ2-2	TRBV6-6	CASSYPGQGAGELFF
-	16	TRBJ2-7	TRBV11-1	CASSLGAGVIPYEQYF
-	15	TRBJ1-4	TRBV4-1	CASSRRQTTNEKLFF
-	14	TRBJ2-2	TRBV5-1	CASRTVGDTGELFF
-	15	TRBJ2-1	TRBV7-3	CASSLGAGPYNEQFF
once	14	TRBJ1-5	TRBV18	CASSSGQSNQPQHF
-	14	TRBJ1-4	TRBV28	CASSLDSHNEKLFF
-	13	TRBJ2-7	TRBV5-1	CASSFAGAYEQYF
-	15	TRBJ2-3	TRBV5-1	CASSLDRGSTDTQYF
-	15	TRBJ2-1	TRBV7-6	CASSRRQGSYNEQFF
-	14	TRBJ2-3	TRBV5-1	CASSSLVSTDTQYF
-	15	TRBJ1-1	TRBV6-5	CASRTPRGLVTEAFF